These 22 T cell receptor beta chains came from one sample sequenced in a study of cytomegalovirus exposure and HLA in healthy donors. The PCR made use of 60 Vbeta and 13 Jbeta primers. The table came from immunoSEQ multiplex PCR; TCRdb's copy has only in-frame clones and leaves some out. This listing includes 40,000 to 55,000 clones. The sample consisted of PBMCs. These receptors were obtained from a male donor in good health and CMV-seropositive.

CDR3 DNA sequence: TGTGCCAGTTCCACTACAACCCCCTACGAGCAGTACTTC. This translates into CASSTTTPYEQYF. The chain links TRBV27 to TRBJ2-7; D call uncertain. Between the trimmed V and J ends, which lost 9 bases and 2 bases, there was a span of 14 bases. CDR3 length equals 13 residues. Germline V gene sequence: CDR1 MNHEY, CDR2 SMNVEV (reference sequence).

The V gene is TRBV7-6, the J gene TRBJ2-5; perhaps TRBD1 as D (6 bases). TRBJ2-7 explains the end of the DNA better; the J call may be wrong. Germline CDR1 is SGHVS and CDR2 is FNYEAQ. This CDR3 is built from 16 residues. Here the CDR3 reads CASSLLSGTTPYEQYF. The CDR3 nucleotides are TGTGCCAGCAGCTTACTAAGTGGGACAACTCCGTACGAGCAGTACTTC.

The CDR3 DNA reads TGTGCCAGCAGCGAGGGGACAGCGATATTTTACGAGCAGTACTTC. This encodes CASSEGTAIFYEQYF. The chain employs TRBV7-2 and TRBJ2-7, with 7 nucleotides matching TRBD1. The germline gives CDR1 SGHTA, CDR2 FQGNSA. This CDR3 region has 15 residues. V shed 5 bases, J shed 4 bases, and the junction held 11 bases outside the gene matches. Full variable domain (rest looked up from reference TRBV7-2 and TRBJ2-7): GAGVSQSPSNKVTEKGKDVELRCDPISGHTALYWYRQSLGQGLEFLIYFQGNSAPDKSGLPSDRFSAERTGGSVSTLTIQRTQQEDSAVYLCASSEGTAIFYEQYFGPGTRLTVT.

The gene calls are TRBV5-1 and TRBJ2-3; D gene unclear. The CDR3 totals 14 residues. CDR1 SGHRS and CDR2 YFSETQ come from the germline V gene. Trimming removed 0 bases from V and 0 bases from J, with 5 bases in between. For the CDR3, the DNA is TGCGCCAGCAGCTTGGGAGGAAGCACAGATACGCAGTATTTT. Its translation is CASSLGGSTDTQYF.

The CDR3 DNA reads TGTGCCACCAGCAGCGACAGGGATTACGAGCAGTACTTC. Its protein is CATSSDRDYEQYF. This chain uses TRBV15 with TRBJ2-7; 7 bases line up with TRBD1. This CDR3 has 13 residues. Germline loops: CDR1 LNHNV, CDR2 YYDKDF (reference sequence). With 3 bases clipped from V and 4 bases from J, the junction kept 3 bases outside the gene matches.

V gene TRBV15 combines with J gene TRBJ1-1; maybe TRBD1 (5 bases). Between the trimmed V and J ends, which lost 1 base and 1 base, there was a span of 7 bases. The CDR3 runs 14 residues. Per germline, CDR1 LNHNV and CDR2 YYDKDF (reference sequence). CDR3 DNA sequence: TGTGCCACCAGCAGAGGGGGGGAGAACACTGAAGCTTTCTTT. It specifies CATSRGGENTEAFF.

This chain's CDR3 is CASSYSGQGLGTGELFF. The CDR3 DNA reads TGCGCCAGCAGCTACTCCGGACAGGGCTTAGGCACCGGGGAGCTGTTTTTT. V usage is TRBV5-1 and J usage is TRBJ2-2; TRBD1 matches at 8 bases. Germline lookup yields CDR1 SGHRS and CDR2 YFSETQ. The V segment lost 3 bases and the J segment 4 bases; nucleotides outside the gene matches: 11. This CDR3 region has 17 residues.

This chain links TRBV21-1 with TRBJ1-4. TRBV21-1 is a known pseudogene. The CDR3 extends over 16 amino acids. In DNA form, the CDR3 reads TGTGCCAGCAGCAAAGAGGCGGGGGCAACTAATGAAAAACTGTTTTTT. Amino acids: CASSKEAGATNEKLFF.

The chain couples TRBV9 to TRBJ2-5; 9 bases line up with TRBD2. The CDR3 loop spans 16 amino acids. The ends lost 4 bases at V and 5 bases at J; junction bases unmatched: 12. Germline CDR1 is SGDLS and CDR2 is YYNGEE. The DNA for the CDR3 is TGTGCCAGCAGCAAGGGTGCTAGCGGGGTGTATGAGACCCAGTACTTC. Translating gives CASSKGASGVYETQYF.

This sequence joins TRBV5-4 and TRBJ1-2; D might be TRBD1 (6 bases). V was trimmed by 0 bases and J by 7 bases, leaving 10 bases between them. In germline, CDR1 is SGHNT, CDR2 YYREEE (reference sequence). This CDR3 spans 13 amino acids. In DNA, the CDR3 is TGTGCCAGCAGCTTGGAAACAGGGAGTGGCTACACCTTC. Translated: CASSLETGSGYTF.

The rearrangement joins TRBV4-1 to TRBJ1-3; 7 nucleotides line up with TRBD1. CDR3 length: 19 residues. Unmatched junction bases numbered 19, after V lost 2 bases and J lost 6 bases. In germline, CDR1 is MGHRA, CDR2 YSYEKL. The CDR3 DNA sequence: TGCGCCAGCAGCCAACGGGGGACAGTAGAAACCGGCCCGGTAAACACCATATATTTT. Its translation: CASSQRGTVETGPVNTIYF.

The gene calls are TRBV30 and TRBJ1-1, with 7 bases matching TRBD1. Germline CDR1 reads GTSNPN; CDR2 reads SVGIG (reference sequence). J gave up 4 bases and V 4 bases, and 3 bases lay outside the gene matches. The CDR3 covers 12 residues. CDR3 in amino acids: CAWNRGPTEAFF. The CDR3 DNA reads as TGTGCCTGGAATAGGGGGCCCACTGAAGCTTTCTTT.

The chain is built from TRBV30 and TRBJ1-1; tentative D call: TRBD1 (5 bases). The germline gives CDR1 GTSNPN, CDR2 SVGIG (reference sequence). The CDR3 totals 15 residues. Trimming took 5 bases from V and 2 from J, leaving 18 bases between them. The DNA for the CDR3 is TGTGCCTGGTTCCCAAACAGGATCCGTAACACTGAAGCTTTCTTT. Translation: CAWFPNRIRNTEAFF. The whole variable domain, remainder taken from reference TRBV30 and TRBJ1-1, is SQTIHQWPATLVQPVGSPLSLECTVEGTSNPNLYWYRQAAGRGLQLLFYSVGIGQISSEVPQNLSASRPQDRQFILSSKKLLLSDSGFYLCAWFPNRIRNTEAFFGQGTRLTVV.

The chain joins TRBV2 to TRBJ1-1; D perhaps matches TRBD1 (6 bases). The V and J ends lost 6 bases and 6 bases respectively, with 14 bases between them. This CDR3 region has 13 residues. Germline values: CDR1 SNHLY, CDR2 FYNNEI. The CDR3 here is CASRLRGEAEAFF. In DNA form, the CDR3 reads TGTGCCAGCAGGCTCAGGGGAGAGGCTGAAGCTTTCTTT.

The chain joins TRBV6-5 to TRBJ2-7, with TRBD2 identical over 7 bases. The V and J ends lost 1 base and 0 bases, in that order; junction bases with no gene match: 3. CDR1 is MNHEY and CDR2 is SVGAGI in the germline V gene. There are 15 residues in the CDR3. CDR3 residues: CASSYWGGSSYEQYF. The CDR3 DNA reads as TGTGCCAGCAGTTACTGGGGGGGGAGCTCCTACGAGCAGTACTTC.

This CDR3 reads CASSPGSTDTQYF. As DNA, the CDR3 is TGTGCCAGCTCACCCGGGAGCACAGATACGCAGTATTTT. V usage is TRBV19 and J usage is TRBJ2-3; D unresolved. The germline CDR1 and CDR2 sequences are LNHDA and SQIVND (reference sequence). The V end was cut by 9 bases, the J end by 0 bases, with 10 bases between. The CDR3 has 13 residues. Complete variable domain (other parts from reference TRBV19 and TRBJ2-3): DGGITQSPKYLFRKEGQNVTLSCEQNLNHDAMYWYRQDPGQGLRLIYYSQIVNDFQKGDIAEGYSVSREKKESFPLTVTSAQKNPTAFYLCASSPGSTDTQYFGPGTRLTVL.

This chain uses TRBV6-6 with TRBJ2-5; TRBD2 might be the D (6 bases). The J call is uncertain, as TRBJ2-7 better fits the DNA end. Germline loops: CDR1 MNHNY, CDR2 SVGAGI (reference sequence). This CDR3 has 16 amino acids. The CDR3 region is CASSYRRSGAYYEQYF. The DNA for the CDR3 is TGTGCCAGCAGTTACAGGAGGTCGGGAGCTTACTACGAGCAGTACTTC.

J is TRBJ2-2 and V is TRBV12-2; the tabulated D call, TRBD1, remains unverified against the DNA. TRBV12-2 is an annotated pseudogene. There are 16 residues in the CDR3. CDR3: CASRLGRSSNTGELFF. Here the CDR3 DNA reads TGTGCAAGTCGCTTAGGCAGATCATCGAACACCGGGGAGCTGTTTTTT.

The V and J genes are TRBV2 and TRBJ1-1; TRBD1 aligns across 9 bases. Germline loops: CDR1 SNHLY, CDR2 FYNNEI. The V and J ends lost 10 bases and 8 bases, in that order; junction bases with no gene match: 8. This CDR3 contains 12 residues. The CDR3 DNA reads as TGTGCCAACGGACAGGGGATTTGGGAAGCTTTCTTT. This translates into CANGQGIWEAFF.

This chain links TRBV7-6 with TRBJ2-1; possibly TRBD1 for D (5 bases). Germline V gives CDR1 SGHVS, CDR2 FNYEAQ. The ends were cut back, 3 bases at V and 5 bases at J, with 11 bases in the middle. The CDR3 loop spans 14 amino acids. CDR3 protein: CASSFRVDNNEQFF. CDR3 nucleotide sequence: TGTGCCAGCAGCTTCAGGGTGGATAACAATGAGCAGTTCTTC.

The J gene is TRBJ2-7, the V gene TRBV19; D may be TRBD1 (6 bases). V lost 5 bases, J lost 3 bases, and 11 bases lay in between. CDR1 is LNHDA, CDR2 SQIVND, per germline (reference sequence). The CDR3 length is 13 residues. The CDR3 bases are TGTGCCAGTAGTGCAGGGGACAACTACGAGCAGTACTTC. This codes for CASSAGDNYEQYF.

The CDR3, as DNA: TGTGCCAGCGCGAATGAGGTCAATCAGCCCCAGCATTTT. It specifies CASANEVNQPQHF. This chain uses TRBV7-9 with TRBJ1-5, with D unclear. The CDR3 length is 13 residues. Per the germline V gene, CDR1 is SEHNR and CDR2 is FQNEAQ (reference sequence). V was cut by 8 bases and J by 3 bases, with 11 bases left in between.